The rows below give T cell receptor beta chains drawn from one sample of a study of type 1 regulatory T cells. TCRdb re-called the reads through MiXCR, storing one row per CDR3 protein. This table holds 25,000 or so distinct CDR3 sequences, around half found once. These TCRs' antigens remain unknown. Specimen: cultured T cells, either the whole culture or a sorted T cell fraction (not recorded which). These receptors came from a human donor in good health. The CDR3 runs from the conserved cysteine through the conserved F or W. Each record gives: J gene, V gene, CDR3 protein.

TRBJ2-2 TRBV7-9 CASSLIGLVQTGELFF
TRBJ2-2 TRBV2 CASSDREVTGELFF
TRBJ2-1 TRBV29-1 CSSLTSTNEQFF
TRBJ2-1 TRBV12-3/TRBV12-4 CASSPRGTSRDEQFF
TRBJ1-1 TRBV18 CASSPQGAATEAFF
TRBJ2-5 TRBV5-1 CASSLYLAGGETQYF
TRBJ1-1 TRBV5-1 CASSKTGSVTEAFF
TRBJ2-5 TRBV29-1 CSVDYRETQYF
TRBJ1-5 TRBV5-1 CASSLYVNQPQHF
TRBJ1-3 TRBV6-6 CASRPDRTPGNTIYF
TRBJ2-7 TRBV20-1 CSAATTSGGPSYEQYF
TRBJ2-5 TRBV12-3/TRBV12-4 CASSVAGGQETQYF
TRBJ1-2 TRBV2 CASRFRGLGNGYTF
TRBJ1-1 TRBV11-3 CASSPRDKLVSTEAFF
TRBJ1-6 TRBV5-1 CASSLRQRGSPLHF
TRBJ2-2 TRBV7-7 CASKPQGLGTGELFF
TRBJ2-3 TRBV7-9 CASSLASGGSDTQYF
TRBJ2-7 TRBV5-1 CASSTQDTTGGYEQYF
TRBJ1-6 TRBV10-3 CAIRGTYNSPLHF
TRBJ1-3 TRBV28 CASSLFPTGSGNTIYF
TRBJ2-5 TRBV19 CASTTGNQVAQYF
TRBJ2-6 TRBV5-6 CATRVTGSGANVLTF
TRBJ1-6 TRBV5-1 CASRIGTYNSPLHF
TRBJ1-5 TRBV4-2 CASSQDLTPGYQPQHF
TRBJ2-1 TRBV7-9 CASSLSSFLAGLKQFF
TRBJ2-7 TRBV10-3 CAISSAVSEQYF
TRBJ2-2 TRBV11-2 CASSLLAGVRTGELFF
TRBJ2-5 TRBV7-2 CASSLAPSARGTQYF
TRBJ2-4 TRBV7-2 CASSLVLAFSAKNIQYF
TRBJ1-1 TRBV7-9 CASSPGTKGTEAFF
TRBJ1-2 TRBV9 CASSLRWGPYGYTF
TRBJ1-5 TRBV6-2/TRBV6-3 CASRPDSGNQPQHF
TRBJ2-3 TRBV7-2 CASSPLLVGADTQYF
TRBJ2-7 TRBV6-2/TRBV6-3 CASSYGLTGQRYEQYF
TRBJ2-7 TRBV19 CASSIDHGKSSYEQYF
TRBJ2-5 TRBV6-2/TRBV6-3 CASSYSQETQYF
TRBJ2-5 TRBV20-1 CSARASTSGGGETQYF
TRBJ2-1 TRBV6-5 CASSYSVNNEQFF
TRBJ2-1 TRBV7-9 CASSLGGLDYYEEQFF
TRBJ1-3 TRBV6-1 CASRAGTGSRSGNTIYF
TRBJ1-2 TRBV18 CASSPPNRANYGYTF
TRBJ2-5 TRBV29-1 CSVGWTVETQYF
TRBJ2-3 TRBV7-2 CASSPGLAGGLRNTQYF
TRBJ1-1 TRBV2 CASRELGLMNTEAFF
TRBJ2-5 TRBV4-2 CASSQELESGMGTQYF
TRBJ1-2 TRBV2 CASSELGGGYTF
TRBJ1-1 TRBV11-3 CASSTRTTNTEAFF
TRBJ1-1 TRBV7-9 CASSLVTGRNTEAFF
TRBJ1-2 TRBV7-9 CASSLFPYGYTF
TRBJ1-1 TRBV19 CASNRAHLNTEAFF
TRBJ1-3 TRBV6-5 CANSYMNTIYF
TRBJ1-5 TRBV7-9 CASSFYGTGGLGQPQHF
TRBJ1-3 TRBV5-1 CASSSSVNPSGNTIYF
TRBJ1-1 TRBV5-1 CASSLQGGAEAFF
TRBJ2-7 TRBV7-9 CASSPGQATYEQYF